Listed below are T cell receptor beta chains from one sample, sequenced in a study of identical twins. Using its own MiXCR run on the 5' RACE reads, TCRdb lists one record per CDR3 protein. This sample has around 450,000 distinct CDR3 sequences, with 12% to 15% found just once. These same records also appear under a second study, on yellow fever vaccine responses in identical twins.

Sequenced: CD4+ T cells sorted from blood. These receptors came from a woman under 30 in good health. Each CDR3 is given with its conserved first and last residue. The D gene is left open where the match is weak. Clone size is shown for a subset of rows, as once, few, many or a class of expanded clone.

v_call	d_call	j_call	clone_size	cdr3_nt	cdr3_aa
TRBV20-1	NA	TRBJ2-1	many	TGCAGTGCTCGTCCTACCGGACTGTACAATGAGCAGTTCTTC	CSARPTGLYNEQFF
TRBV4-3	NA	TRBJ2-2	many	TGCGCCAGCAGCCAAGATTCCGGGGCCACCACCGGGGAGCTGTTTTTT	CASSQDSGATTGELFF
TRBV24-1	TRBD2	TRBJ2-1	NA	TGTGCCACCAGTGATTTTGGGGGACTAGCGGGGGAGTCCTACAATGAGCAGTTCTTC	CATSDFGGLAGESYNEQFF
TRBV10-2	TRBD1	TRBJ2-1	few	TGCGCCAGCAGTGTTGGGACAGGGCAGACCGAGCAGTTCTTC	CASSVGTGQTEQFF
TRBV5-5	TRBD2	TRBJ2-3	few	TGTGCCAGCAGCCCAATGGCCGGGGGGACAGATACGCAGTATTTT	CASSPMAGGTDTQYF
TRBV28	TRBD2	TRBJ2-3	NA	TGTGCCAGCAGTCCGCGGACTAGCGGGCTAAGCACAGATACGCAGTATTTT	CASSPRTSGLSTDTQYF
TRBV28	NA	TRBJ1-4	NA	TGTGCCAGCAGTTTATTGGCGGGGGATGAAAAACTGTTTTTT	CASSLLAGDEKLFF
TRBV12-3/TRBV12-4	NA	TRBJ2-7	NA	TGTGCCAGCAGTTTTTTTCTGGGCGGGCGTTACTCCTACGAGCAGTACTTC	CASSFFLGGRYSYEQYF
TRBV20-1	NA	TRBJ2-3	many	TGCAGTGCTCCCTCTGGGGCCCCTAGCACAGATACGCAGTATTTT	CSAPSGAPSTDTQYF
TRBV28	TRBD2	TRBJ2-1	NA	TGTGCCAGCATCCGAAGCGGGAGGCAATCCTACAATGAGCAGTTCTTC	CASIRSGRQSYNEQFF